The clone carrying this TCR beta chain was picked up many times. Its specificity is unknown. These data come from a study of HIV-infected patients and healthy controls. No cell fractionation was done, so the repertoire covers all unsorted peripheral blood T cells. Alpha and beta constant-region primers primed reverse transcription of 400 to 650 ng RNA. Separate chain-specific third strand synthesis with multiplexing indices produced the alpha and beta libraries. All rearrangements within a chain used one primer pair; cDNA molecules carried barcodes. MiXCR was run by TCRdb on the 5' RACE reads, yielding one entry per CDR3 protein. The repertoire holds around 19,000 distinct CDR3 sequences, with roughly 8.9% as singletons. With 6 bases clipped from V and 0 bases from J, the junction kept 9 bases outside the gene matches. The CDR3 consists of 16 residues. Germline V lookup: CDR1 MDHEN, CDR2 SYDVKM. Study conclusions and caveats: HIV-infected repertoires had significantly higher mean Gini indices than controls, possibly reflecting oligoclonality. HIV+ repertoires were severely depleted of MAIT alpha-chain CDR3s, unlike healthy controls. Untreated HIV+ repertoires had roughly threefold fewer distinct CDR3s and lower Shannon diversity than healthy controls.

The rearrangement joins TRBV28 to TRBJ1-1; 8 nucleotides match TRBD1. Sequencing input: blood. This clonotype was obtained from an adult in good health. The chain's CDR3 is CASRPDRGNLNTEAFF. The CDR3 DNA sequence: TGTGCCAGCAGGCCAGACAGGGGCAACTTGAACACTGAAGCTTTCTTT.